The rows below give T cell receptor beta chains drawn from one sample of a study of T cells in Graves' hyperthyroidism and ophthalmopathy. One entry per CDR3 protein results from TCRdb running MiXCR on the multiplex PCR reads. In the table there are under 350,000 distinct CDR3 sequences, under 25% of which are singletons. Specimen: blood. Source of these receptors: a woman in her 50s with Graves' hyperthyroidism. Each CDR3 is given with its conserved first and last residue. Fields, in order: D gene, V gene, CDR3 protein. The D gene is left open where the match is weak.

D: TRBD2
V: TRBV20-1
CDR3: CSVGRRGGLYEQFF

D: TRBD1
V: TRBV19
CDR3: CASTRDRAYQPQHF

D: .
V: TRBV28
CDR3: CASSLGRPGYEAFF

D: TRBD1
V: TRBV29-1
CDR3: CSAGQGLNYGYTF

D: TRBD2
V: TRBV7-2
CDR3: CASTRLAGVDVEQFF

D: .
V: TRBV6-2/TRBV6-3
CDR3: CASTSGQNSPLHF

D: TRBD2
V: TRBV20-1
CDR3: CSARGLAGTDTQYF

D: TRBD2
V: TRBV7-2
CDR3: CASSSMGLGETQYF

D: .
V: TRBV12-5
CDR3: CASGLGSGTDTQYF

D: .
V: TRBV5-1
CDR3: CASSRQEPNEKLFF

D: .
V: TRBV7-2
CDR3: CASQPRGGLMGEKLFF

D: TRBD1
V: TRBV5-1
CDR3: CASSIRTGGHEQFF

D: TRBD2
V: TRBV2
CDR3: CASRVGLAAPPQYF

D: .
V: TRBV15
CDR3: CATSRGRGKGTEAFF